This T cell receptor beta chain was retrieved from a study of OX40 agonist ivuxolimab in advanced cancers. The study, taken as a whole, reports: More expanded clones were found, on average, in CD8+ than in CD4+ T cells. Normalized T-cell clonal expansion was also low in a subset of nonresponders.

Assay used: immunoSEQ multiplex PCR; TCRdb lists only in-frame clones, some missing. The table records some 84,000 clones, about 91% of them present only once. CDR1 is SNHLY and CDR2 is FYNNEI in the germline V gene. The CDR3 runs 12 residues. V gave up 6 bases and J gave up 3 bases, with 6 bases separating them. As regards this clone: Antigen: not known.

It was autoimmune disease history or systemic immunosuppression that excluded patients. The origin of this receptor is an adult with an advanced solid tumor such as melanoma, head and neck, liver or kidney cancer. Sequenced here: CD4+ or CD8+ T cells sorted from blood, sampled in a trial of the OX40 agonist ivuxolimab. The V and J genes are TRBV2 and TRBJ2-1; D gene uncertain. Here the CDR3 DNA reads TGTGCCAGCAGGGATTACTACAATGAGCAGTTCTTC. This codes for CASRDYYNEQFF.